A single sample is the source of the 32 T cell receptor beta chains below, sequenced in a study of shared clonotypes between healthy human individuals. Clones were read by immunoSEQ multiplex PCR, and TCRdb kept only the in-frame ones, dropping some. Of some 2.3 million clones listed, roughly 93% are singletons. The sequencing sample was made of naive CD4+ T cells from PBMCs. As for subset: CD45RA+ positively selected. The receptors shown here come from a man aged 18-30 years in good health. Some clones in this sample may be carry-over from other donors' samples.

The rearrangement links TRBV28 to TRBJ1-4; the match to TRBD1 covers 8 bases. The germline V gene encodes CDR1 MDHEN and CDR2 SYDVKM. There are 16 residues in the CDR3. With 6 bases clipped from V and 5 bases from J, the junction kept 11 bases outside the gene matches. CDR3 loop: CASSRNRGALNEKLFF. CDR3 DNA: TGTGCCAGCAGCAGAAACAGGGGGGCATTAAATGAAAAACTGTTTTTT.

The rearrangement links TRBV2 to TRBJ1-2; 8 bases are a match to TRBD1. From germline, CDR1 is SNHLY and CDR2 FYNNEI. There are 16 residues in the CDR3. Germline trimming cut 4 bases from V and 0 bases from J; bases unmatched to any gene: 7. CDR3 sequence (DNA): TGTGCCAGCAGTGGTCAGGGGGCCCTCACTAACTATGGCTACACCTTC. Protein: CASSGQGALTNYGYTF. The full variable domain, in which reference TRBV2 and TRBJ1-2 provide the parts outside the CDR3, is EPEVTQTPSHQVTQMGQEVILRCVPISNHLYFYWYRQILGQKVEFLVSFYNNEISEKSEIFDDQFSVERPDGSNFTLKIRSTKLEDSAMYFCASSGQGALTNYGYTFGSGTRLTVV.

There are a few counts of this clone. J is TRBJ1-1 and V is TRBV4-2, with D possibly being TRBD1 (5 bases). Germline V gene lookup returns CDR1 LGHNA and CDR2 YNFKEQ. V lost 3 bases and J lost 1, with 15 bases in between. The CDR3 is 16 amino acids. The CDR3 nucleotides read TGTGCCAGCAGCCATGCATTGGGACCGCAGAACACTGAAGCTTTCTTT. This codes for CASSHALGPQNTEAFF.

The chain employs TRBV14 and TRBJ1-1, with 10 bases fitting TRBD1. The CDR3 is 17 amino acids. J gave up 1 base and V 4 bases, and 9 bases lay outside the gene matches. Germline CDR1 and CDR2: SGHDN and FVKESK. In DNA, the CDR3 is TGTGCCAGCAGCCCGCCCGGGACAGGGGTAAGGAACACTGAAGCTTTCTTT. It translates to CASSPPGTGVRNTEAFF.

The chain links TRBV11-2 to TRBJ1-2; 9 bases align to TRBD1. The CDR3 loop spans 19 amino acids. The germline gives CDR1 SGHAT, CDR2 FQNNGV. V lost 5 bases and J lost 8; bases outside the gene matches: 24. CDR3 bases: TGTGCCAGCAGCCCCGGAGGGACAGGGACGGACCCAGGCCGGGGGGGCTACACCTTC. This gives the protein CASSPGGTGTDPGRGGYTF.

The chain links TRBV5-1 to TRBJ2-2; D gene uncertain. The CDR3 contains 14 residues. Trimming stripped 2 bases from V and 0 bases from J, with 5 bases between. Germline V gene data show CDR1 as SGHRS and CDR2 as YFSETQ. The DNA of the CDR3 is TGCGCCAGCAGCTTTCTAGCGAACACCGGGGAGCTGTTTTTT. It is translated as CASSFLANTGELFF.

CDR3 coding DNA: TGTGCCACCAGCAGAGATCAAGACAGGGCAAAAGCTAACTATGGCTACACCTTC. This sequence encodes CATSRDQDRAKANYGYTF. The J gene is TRBJ1-2, the V gene TRBV15; TRBD1 agrees at 7 bases. Germline loops: CDR1 LNHNV, CDR2 YYDKDF (reference sequence). V shed 0 bases and J 0 bases; nucleotides not matched to a gene: 10. The CDR3 has 18 residues.

The chain recombines TRBV12-5 with TRBJ2-1, with D hard to call. Trimming took 5 bases from V and 7 from J, leaving 12 bases between them. In germline, CDR1 is LGHNT, CDR2 FRNRAP. The CDR3 has 13 amino acids. The CDR3 spells CASGPGGINEQFF. The CDR3 DNA follows: TGTGCTAGTGGTCCGGGTGGCATAAATGAGCAGTTCTTC. The full variable domain, rest sourced from reference TRBV12-5 and TRBJ2-1, is DARVTQTPRHKVTEMGQEVTMRCQPILGHNTVFWYRQTMMQGLELLAYFRNRAPLDDSGMPKDRFSAEMPDATLATLKIQPSEPRDSAVYFCASGPGGINEQFFGPGTRLTVL.

The chain joins TRBV6-5 to TRBJ2-7; TRBD2 is a possible D gene (7 bases). The CDR3 is 13 amino acids. Germline CDR1 and CDR2: MNHEY and SVGAGI. The V end was cut by 2 bases, the J end by 6 bases, with 11 bases between. The CDR3 region has the DNA TGTGCCAGCAGTTACAGGGGGGAGGGCGAGCAGTACTTC. It yields the protein CASSYRGEGEQYF.

The chain combines TRBV6-6 with TRBJ2-7, with TRBD2 matching 8 bases. Germline V gives CDR1 MNHNY, CDR2 SVGAGI (reference sequence). The J segment lost 4 bases and the V segment lost 2 bases, leaving 10 bases of the junction unmatched. The CDR3 is made up of 16 amino acids. The CDR3 sequence: CASSYTPAGDAYEQYF. DNA of the CDR3: TGTGCCAGCAGTTACACTCCAGCGGGAGATGCGTACGAGCAGTACTTC.

This clone has only a few counts. The chain recombines TRBV28 with TRBJ1-1; 7 bases agree with TRBD1. The junction had 8 bases not matched to a gene; V was cut back by 10 bases and J by 6 bases. Germline CDR1 reads MDHEN; CDR2 reads SYDVKM. The CDR3 length is 12 residues. This CDR3 reads CAITDRISEAFF. The DNA for the CDR3 is TGTGCCATTACGGACAGGATATCTGAAGCTTTCTTT.

The rearrangement uses TRBV7-3 and TRBJ2-7, with a tentative D call TRBD2 (6 bases). The CDR3 runs to 12 residues. The V end was cut by 5 bases, the J end by 6 bases, with 11 bases between. Per the germline V gene, CDR1 is SGHTA and CDR2 is FQGTGA. The CDR3 sequence: CASSRQEGEQYF. The CDR3 nucleotides read TGTGCCAGCAGCCGCCAGGAGGGCGAGCAGTACTTC.

The rearrangement joins TRBV28 to TRBJ2-4; D not resolved. Germline V lookup: CDR1 MDHEN, CDR2 SYDVKM. Trimming pared 5 bases from V and 5 bases from J, leaving 19 bases between. This CDR3 contains 16 residues. DNA of the CDR3: TGTGCCAGCAGTGCCAACCGTGGGCTATATGAAAACATTCAGTACTTC. Residues: CASSANRGLYENIQYF.

As to this clone: Other DNA sequences of this sample code for an identical CDR3. This chain connects TRBV5-4 to TRBJ1-1, with a tentative D call TRBD1 (6 bases). Looked up from germline, CDR1 is SGHNT and CDR2 is YYREEE (reference sequence). Between the trimmed V and J ends, which lost 8 bases and 4 bases, there was a span of 12 bases. The CDR3 is 12 amino acids. DNA of the CDR3: TGTGCCAGTTCCCTCAGGGGCACTGAAGCTTTCTTT. Protein sequence: CASSLRGTEAFF.

The rearrangement uses TRBV14 and TRBJ2-7; 9 bases align to TRBD2. This CDR3 comprises 16 residues. V trimming: 3 bases; J trimming: 2 bases; junction bases outside the gene matches: 8. The germline gives CDR1 SGHDN, CDR2 FVKESK. Here the CDR3 reads CASSHQSGRPTYEQYF. The CDR3 DNA is TGTGCCAGCAGCCATCAAAGCGGGAGGCCCACCTACGAGCAGTACTTC.

The chain recombines TRBV29-1 with TRBJ2-1, with 9 bases identical to TRBD2. J was trimmed by 4 bases and V by 5 bases; bases with no gene match: 6. The CDR3 contains 14 residues. Germline CDR1 reads SQVTM; CDR2 reads ANQGSEA. CDR3 coding DNA: TGCAGCGTTAAGGGACTAGCTGATTACAATGAGCAGTTCTTC. Protein: CSVKGLADYNEQFF.

The gene calls are TRBV19 and TRBJ2-1; possible D gene TRBD2, 5 bases. This CDR3 is built from 15 residues. Germline loops: CDR1 LNHDA, CDR2 SQIVND (reference sequence). V was trimmed by 3 bases and J by 8 bases, leaving 17 bases between them. In DNA form, the CDR3 reads TGTGCCAGTAGTATGATAGAGGGTAGACGTCATGAGCAGTTCTTC. It yields the protein CASSMIEGRRHEQFF.

This rearrangement joins TRBV5-1 to TRBJ2-3; tentative D call: TRBD2 (5 bases). The CDR3 sequence is 15 residues long. Germline CDR1 is SGHRS and CDR2 is YFSETQ. V shed 1 base and J shed 6 bases, with 15 bases lying between them. CDR3 sequence reads: CASSLSSNFLDTQYF. The CDR3, as DNA: TGCGCCAGCAGCTTGTCTAGCAATTTTCTTGATACGCAGTATTTT.

This chain connects TRBV27 to TRBJ2-7, with TRBD2 identical over 13 bases. V was pared by 4 bases and J by 1 base, with 7 bases of the junction left unmatched. CDR1 and CDR2 from the germline V gene are MNHEY and SMNVEV (reference sequence). The length of the CDR3 is 17 residues. The DNA for the CDR3 is TGTGCCAGCAGTTCCCGGCGGACTAGCGGGAGATCCTACGAGCAGTACTTC. Translated: CASSSRRTSGRSYEQYF.

The rearrangement links TRBV5-4 to TRBJ2-7, with a possible D match to TRBD2 (5 bases). The ends were cut back, 6 bases at V and 5 bases at J, with 24 bases in the middle. This CDR3 comprises 16 residues. The germline V gene has CDR1 SGHNT and CDR2 YYREEE (reference sequence). The CDR3 here is CASTSAFGIGQNEQYF. As DNA, the CDR3 is TGTGCCAGCACGTCAGCCTTCGGGATAGGCCAGAACGAGCAGTACTTC.

The J gene is TRBJ1-2, the V gene TRBV2; possible D gene TRBD1, 6 bases. CDR1 is SNHLY, CDR2 FYNNEI, per germline. The CDR3 extends over 19 amino acids. Trimming took 0 bases from V and 5 from J, leaving 25 bases between them. The CDR3 DNA reads TGTGCCAGCAGTGAAGCCAGCTGGGGGGGCCTCTTAGGGCGATATGGCTACACCTTC. It specifies CASSEASWGGLLGRYGYTF.

V and J are TRBV5-1 and TRBJ2-7; 7 nucleotides agree with TRBD1. The length of the CDR3 is 13 residues. The V segment lost 4 bases and the J segment 9 bases; nucleotides outside the gene matches: 10. Germline lookup yields CDR1 SGHRS and CDR2 YFSETQ. The DNA for the CDR3 is TGCGCCAGCAGCCCTGAAGGACAGGCGACGCAGTACTTC. Translating gives CASSPEGQATQYF.

In DNA form, the CDR3 reads TGTGCCAGCTTGAGGGACAGGGGCTCAAACTATGGCTACACCTTC. It yields the protein CASLRDRGSNYGYTF. The chain links TRBV6-6 to TRBJ1-2; 10 nucleotides match TRBD1. Germline V gene lookup returns CDR1 MNHNY and CDR2 SVGAGI (reference sequence). V shed 8 bases and J 2 bases; nucleotides not matched to a gene: 8. This CDR3 has 15 amino acids.

A single count supports this clone. The chain has TRBV6-5 and TRBJ2-5, with D possibly being TRBD1 or TRBD2 (5 bases each). The DNA end is a closer match to TRBJ2-7, so the J assignment may be wrong. CDR3 length: 16 residues. The germline CDR1 and CDR2 sequences are MNHEY and SVGAGI. This CDR3 is CASSYSSGRPAYEQYF. Written as DNA, the CDR3 is TGTGCCAGCAGTTACTCGTCGGGGCGGCCCGCCTACGAGCAGTACTTC.

CDR3 in amino acids: CASSYNRYQETQYF. CDR3 DNA: TGTGCCAGCAGTTACAACAGGTACCAAGAGACCCAGTACTTC. The chain has TRBV6-5 and TRBJ2-5; weak D call: TRBD1 (5 bases). This CDR3 is 14 amino acids long. V gave up 2 bases and J gave up 0 bases, with 7 bases separating them. Germline V gene data show CDR1 as MNHEY and CDR2 as SVGAGI.

As DNA, the CDR3 is TGCGCCAGCAGCTTAATTAGCTTAACCTACGAGCAGTACTTC. This gives the protein CASSLISLTYEQYF. The gene calls are TRBV5-1 and TRBJ2-7; D is unresolved. Trimming took off 2 bases at V and 2 bases at J, with 11 bases between the two ends. CDR1 is SGHRS and CDR2 is YFSETQ in the germline V gene. The CDR3 covers 14 residues.

The gene calls are TRBV7-9 and TRBJ2-7, with 8 bases identical to TRBD1. Trimming at V came to 6 bases and at J to 4 bases, leaving 11 bases not matched to a gene. Germline V lookup: CDR1 SEHNR, CDR2 FQNEAQ (reference sequence). This CDR3 is built from 15 residues. Written as DNA, the CDR3 is TGTGCCAGCAGTCCTAACAGGACAGGGTGGTACGAGCAGTACTTC. Protein: CASSPNRTGWYEQYF.

This chain uses TRBV7-2 with TRBJ1-1; D is ambiguous. Trimming cost V 5 bases and J 2 bases, with 12 bases left between them. The germline gives CDR1 SGHTA, CDR2 FQGNSA. The CDR3 sequence is 14 residues long. Here the CDR3 DNA reads TGTGCCAGCAGCGCCCCCGGTTTCAACACTGAAGCTTTCTTT. It translates to CASSAPGFNTEAFF.

The gene calls are TRBV9 and TRBJ2-5; maybe TRBD2 (5 bases). Germline CDR1 reads SGDLS; CDR2 reads YYNGEE. V gave up 0 bases and J gave up 4 bases, with 16 bases separating them. The CDR3 contains 16 residues. In DNA, the CDR3 is TGTGCCAGCAGCGTAGGCGGTGGGCGGGCCCGAGAGACCCAGTACTTC. It yields the protein CASSVGGGRARETQYF. Full variable domain (rest looked up from reference TRBV9 and TRBJ2-5): DSGVTQTPKHLITATGQRVTLRCSPRSGDLSVYWYQQSLDQGLQFLIQYYNGEERAKGNILERFSAQQFPDLHSELNLSSLELGDSALYFCASSVGGGRARETQYFGPGTRLLVL.

The CDR3: CASSLRGTSGIIALGEQYF. CDR3 in DNA: TGTGCCAGCAGCTTAAGAGGGACTAGCGGGATAATCGCCCTCGGGGAGCAGTACTTC. This chain connects TRBV11-1 to TRBJ2-7; TRBD2 aligns across 13 bases. The germline CDR1 and CDR2 sequences are SGHAT and FQDESV (reference sequence). V shed 2 bases and J 7 bases; nucleotides not matched to a gene: 17. The CDR3 length is 19 residues.

The chain links TRBV5-1 to TRBJ2-1, with D possibly TRBD1 on 5 matching bases. Between the trimmed V and J ends, which lost 1 base and 3 bases, there was a span of 11 bases. In germline, CDR1 is SGHRS, CDR2 YFSETQ. The CDR3 totals 15 residues. As DNA, the CDR3 is TGCGCCAGCAGCTTGAGGAGACAGAACTACAATGAGCAGTTCTTC. Protein: CASSLRRQNYNEQFF.

The CDR3 here is CASSHIGQGPYEQYF. Written as DNA, the CDR3 is TGCGCCAGCAGCCACATAGGACAGGGACCCTACGAGCAGTACTTC. The chain joins TRBV4-1 to TRBJ2-7; TRBD1 matches at 8 bases. From germline, CDR1 is MGHRA and CDR2 YSYEKL. V lost 3 bases to trimming and J lost 2 bases; unmatched junction nucleotides: 6. This CDR3 has 15 amino acids.